This T cell receptor (beta chain) is drawn from a study of T cell responses to AZD1222 COVID-19 vaccine. Study-level results: Donors, mostly white British, included more females; clonal diversity was possibly underestimated. Repertoire sampling occurred only after the peak T cell response.

About this clone itself: Its matching antigen is unknown.

Profiling relied on immunoSEQ multiplex PCR, and the TCRdb table lists in-frame clones only, not all of them. Seen here are some 140,000 clones, roughly 93% observed once, and the top ten hold about 3%. The CDR3 totals 13 residues. Germline V gives CDR1 PRHDT, CDR2 FYEKMQ (reference sequence). Deletions cut 5 bases from V and 7 bases from J, with 14 bases between. The sequenced sample was peripheral blood, obtained on day 0 of AZD1222 vaccination. The chain has TRBV13 and TRBJ1-2; D gene ambiguous. This sequence was found in an adult in good health. In nucleotides, the CDR3 is TGTGCCAGCAGCCCCGGGAGAGGCGCTGGCTACACCTTC. The encoded protein is CASSPGRGAGYTF.